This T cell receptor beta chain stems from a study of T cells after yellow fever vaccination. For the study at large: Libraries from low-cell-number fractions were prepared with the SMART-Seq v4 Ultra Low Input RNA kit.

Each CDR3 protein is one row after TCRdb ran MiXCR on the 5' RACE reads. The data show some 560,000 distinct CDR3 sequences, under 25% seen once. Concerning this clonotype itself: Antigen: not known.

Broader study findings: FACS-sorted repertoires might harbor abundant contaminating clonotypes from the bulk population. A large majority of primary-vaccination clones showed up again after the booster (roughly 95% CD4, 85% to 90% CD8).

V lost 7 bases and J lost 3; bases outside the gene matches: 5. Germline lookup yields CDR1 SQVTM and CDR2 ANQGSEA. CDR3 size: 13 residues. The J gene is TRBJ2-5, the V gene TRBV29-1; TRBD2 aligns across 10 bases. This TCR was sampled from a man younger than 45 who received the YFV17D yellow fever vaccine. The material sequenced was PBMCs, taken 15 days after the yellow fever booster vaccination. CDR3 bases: TGCAGCGGCCTAGCGGGAGAGGAAGAGACCCAGTACTTC. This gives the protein CSGLAGEEETQYF. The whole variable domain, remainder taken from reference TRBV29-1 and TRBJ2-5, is SAVISQKPSRDICQRGTSLTIQCQVDSQVTMMFWYRQQPGQSLTLIATANQGSEATYESGFVIDKFPISRPNLTFSTLTVSNMSPEDSSIYLCSGLAGEEETQYFGPGTRLLVL.